The rows below give T cell receptor beta chains drawn from one sample of a study of radiation and T cells in renal cell carcinoma. Data came from immunoSEQ multiplex PCR; TCRdb stores just in-frame clones and leaves some out. The sample has 100,000 to 150,000 clones; approximately 78% are singletons. The sample here was blood, taken from a patient whose treatment included radiotherapy and nephrectomy. The receptors were gathered from a woman aged 60-70 years with renal cell carcinoma. The CDR3 runs from the conserved cysteine through the conserved F or W. Each record gives: J gene, D gene, CDR3 length, clone size, V gene, CDR3 protein, CDR3 DNA. The D gene is left open where the match is weak. Size is omitted from some rows. Given values are once, few, many or a class for expanded clones.

J: TRBJ1-2
D: -
length: 11
size: few
V: TRBV30
CDR3: CAWSKWGGYTF
DNA: TGTGCCTGGAGTAAGTGGGGAGGCTACACCTTC

J: TRBJ2-1
D: -
length: 12
size: -
V: TRBV19
CDR3: CASSIVKLEQFF
DNA: TGTGCCAGTAGTATAGTCAAGCTTGAGCAGTTCTTC

J: TRBJ1-2
D: -
length: 12
size: -
V: TRBV30
CDR3: CAWSGGFYGYTF
DNA: TGTGCCTGGAGTGGGGGTTTCTATGGCTACACCTTC

J: TRBJ2-4
D: TRBD1
length: 15
size: -
V: TRBV2
CDR3: CASSEDRSAKNIQYF
DNA: TGTGCCAGCAGCGAGGACAGGTCAGCCAAAAACATTCAGTACTTC

J: TRBJ2-1
D: TRBD2
length: 15
size: -
V: TRBV29-1
CDR3: CSVEARGGTYNEQFF
DNA: TGCAGCGTTGAGGCGAGGGGAGGGACCTACAATGAGCAGTTCTTC

J: TRBJ2-7
D: -
length: 15
size: -
V: TRBV9
CDR3: CASSPLGSGYYEQYF
DNA: TGTGCCAGCAGCCCCCTAGGGTCAGGGTACTACGAGCAGTACTTC

J: TRBJ1-1
D: -
length: 16
size: few
V: TRBV29-1
CDR3: CSVEEPTAGRGRRAFF
DNA: TGCAGCGTTGAGGAACCCACGGCAGGCAGGGGAAGAAGGGCTTTCTTT

J: TRBJ2-3
D: TRBD2
length: 18
size: -
V: TRBV19
CDR3: CASSIGRASGESTDTQYF
DNA: TGTGCCAGTAGTATAGGAAGGGCTAGCGGGGAAAGCACAGATACGCAGTATTTT

J: TRBJ2-1
D: TRBD2
length: 16
size: -
V: TRBV4-3
CDR3: CASSQDIGGTYNEQFF
DNA: TGCGCCAGCAGCCAAGATATCGGGGGGACCTACAATGAGCAGTTCTTC

J: TRBJ2-7
D: -
length: 13
size: few
V: TRBV5-1
CDR3: CASSREGSYEQYF
DNA: TGCGCCAGCAGCCGTGAGGGGTCCTACGAGCAGTACTTC

J: TRBJ1-5
D: -
length: 16
size: -
V: TRBV7-8
CDR3: CASSLFGDTSNQPQHF
DNA: TGTGCCAGCAGCTTATTCGGCGACACGAGCAATCAGCCCCAGCATTTT

J: TRBJ2-7
D: -
length: 13
size: -
V: TRBV7-9
CDR3: CASSLDRAYEQYF
DNA: TGTGCCAGCAGCTTAGACAGAGCCTACGAGCAGTACTTC

J: TRBJ2-7
D: TRBD1
length: 15
size: -
V: TRBV7-6
CDR3: CASSPDRVLSYEQYF
DNA: TGTGCCAGCAGCCCCGACAGGGTCCTCTCCTACGAGCAGTACTTC

J: TRBJ2-5
D: TRBD1
length: 15
size: once
V: TRBV7-2
CDR3: CASSTLGQGRETQYF
DNA: TGTGCCAGCAGCACCTTGGGACAGGGTCGAGAGACCCAGTACTTC

J: TRBJ1-1
D: TRBD1
length: 17
size: -
V: TRBV28
CDR3: CASSFPKQGAMNTEAFF
DNA: TGTGCCAGCAGTTTCCCCAAGCAGGGGGCTATGAACACTGAAGCTTTCTTT

J: TRBJ2-3
D: -
length: 16
size: few
V: TRBV5-6
CDR3: CASSLPGTRGGDTQYF
DNA: TGTGCCAGCAGCTTGCCCGGGACCAGAGGAGGAGATACGCAGTATTTT

J: TRBJ2-2
D: TRBD2
length: 15
size: -
V: TRBV11-3
CDR3: CASSLGLVDTGELFF
DNA: TGTGCCAGCAGCTTGGGACTAGTTGATACCGGGGAGCTGTTTTTT

J: TRBJ2-6
D: -
length: 15
size: -
V: TRBV28
CDR3: CASRPSGSGANVLTF
DNA: TGTGCCAGCAGGCCCAGCGGCAGTGGGGCCAACGTCCTGACTTTC

J: TRBJ1-4
D: TRBD1
length: 15
size: -
V: TRBV5-1
CDR3: CASSLRGQGNEKLFF
DNA: TGCGCCAGCAGCTTGAGGGGGCAGGGTAATGAAAAACTGTTTTTT

J: TRBJ1-2
D: -
length: 16
size: -
V: TRBV9
CDR3: CASSEGILRDYNGYTF
DNA: TGTGCCAGCAGCGAGGGGATACTCCGGGACTATAATGGCTACACCTTC

J: TRBJ2-3
D: TRBD2
length: 15
size: -
V: TRBV28
CDR3: CASSLLAESTDTQYF
DNA: TGTGCCAGCAGTTTACTAGCGGAAAGCACAGATACGCAGTATTTT

J: TRBJ1-1
D: TRBD1
length: 14
size: -
V: TRBV27
CDR3: CASSPVPGQGEAFF
DNA: TGTGCCAGCAGTCCGGTCCCGGGACAGGGAGAAGCTTTCTTT